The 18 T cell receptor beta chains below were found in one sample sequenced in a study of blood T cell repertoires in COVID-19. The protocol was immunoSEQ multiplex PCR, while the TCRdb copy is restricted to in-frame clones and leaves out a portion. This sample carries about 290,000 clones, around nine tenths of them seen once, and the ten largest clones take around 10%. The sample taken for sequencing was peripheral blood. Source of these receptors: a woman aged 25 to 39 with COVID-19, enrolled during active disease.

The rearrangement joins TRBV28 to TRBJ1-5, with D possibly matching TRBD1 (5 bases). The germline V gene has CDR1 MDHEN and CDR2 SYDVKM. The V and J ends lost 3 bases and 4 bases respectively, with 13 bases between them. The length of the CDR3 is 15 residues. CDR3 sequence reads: CASSFRFTGNQPQHF. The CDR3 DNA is TGTGCCAGCAGTTTCCGTTTCACAGGTAATCAGCCCCAGCATTTT.

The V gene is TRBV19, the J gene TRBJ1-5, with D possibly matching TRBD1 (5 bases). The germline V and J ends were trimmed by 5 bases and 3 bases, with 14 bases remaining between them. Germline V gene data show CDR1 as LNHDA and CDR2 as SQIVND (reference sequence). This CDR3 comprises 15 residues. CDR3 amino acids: CASSLGGRNNQPQHF. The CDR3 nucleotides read TGTGCCAGTAGTCTGGGGGGACGGAACAATCAGCCCCAGCATTTT.

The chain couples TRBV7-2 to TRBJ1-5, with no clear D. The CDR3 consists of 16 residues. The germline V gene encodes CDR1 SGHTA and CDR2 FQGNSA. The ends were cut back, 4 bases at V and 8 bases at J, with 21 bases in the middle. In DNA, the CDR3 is TGTGCCAGCAGCTACCTCGGGCGGGGTCAGTTTGAGCCCCAGCATTTT. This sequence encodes CASSYLGRGQFEPQHF.

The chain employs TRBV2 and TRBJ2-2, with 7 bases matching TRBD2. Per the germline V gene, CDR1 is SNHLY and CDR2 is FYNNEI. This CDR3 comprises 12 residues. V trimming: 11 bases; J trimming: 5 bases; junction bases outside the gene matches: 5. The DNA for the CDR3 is TGTGCCGGGGGAGCGGGGACCGGGGAGCTGTTTTTT. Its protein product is CAGGAGTGELFF.

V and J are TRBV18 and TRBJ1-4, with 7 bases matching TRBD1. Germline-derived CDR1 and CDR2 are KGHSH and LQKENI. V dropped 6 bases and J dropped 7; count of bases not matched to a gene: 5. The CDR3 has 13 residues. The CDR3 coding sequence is TGTGCCAGCTCGTCGGGACAGATTGAAAAACTGTTTTTT. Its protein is CASSSGQIEKLFF.

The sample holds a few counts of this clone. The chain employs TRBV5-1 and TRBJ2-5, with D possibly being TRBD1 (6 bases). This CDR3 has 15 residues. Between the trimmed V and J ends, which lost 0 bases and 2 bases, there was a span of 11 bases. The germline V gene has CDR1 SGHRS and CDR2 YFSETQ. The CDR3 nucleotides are TGCGCCAGCAGCTTGGTGGGACACAATCAAGAGACCCAGTACTTC. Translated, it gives CASSLVGHNQETQYF.

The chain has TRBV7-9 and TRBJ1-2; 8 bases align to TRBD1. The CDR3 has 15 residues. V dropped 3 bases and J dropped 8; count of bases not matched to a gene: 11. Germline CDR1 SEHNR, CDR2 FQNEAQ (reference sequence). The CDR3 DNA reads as TGTGCCAGCAGCTTCGGTCGGACAGGGATCACAGGCTACACCTTC. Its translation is CASSFGRTGITGYTF. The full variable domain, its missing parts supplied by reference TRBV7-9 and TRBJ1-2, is DTGVSQNPRHKITKRGQNVTFRCDPISEHNRLYWYRQTLGQGPEFLTYFQNEAQLEKSRLLSDRFSAERPKGSFSTLEIQRTEQGDSAMYLCASSFGRTGITGYTFGSGTRLTVV.

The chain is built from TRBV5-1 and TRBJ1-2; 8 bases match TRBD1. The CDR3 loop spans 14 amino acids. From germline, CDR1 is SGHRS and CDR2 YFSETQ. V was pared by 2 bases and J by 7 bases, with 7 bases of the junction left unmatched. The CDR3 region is CASSFFGQGVGYTF. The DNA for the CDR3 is TGCGCCAGCAGCTTTTTCGGACAGGGAGTTGGCTACACCTTC. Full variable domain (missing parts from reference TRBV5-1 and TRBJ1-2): KAGVTQTPRYLIKTRGQQVTLSCSPISGHRSVSWYQQTPGQGLQFLFEYFSETQRNKGNFPGRFSGRQFSNSRSEMNVSTLELGDSALYLCASSFFGQGVGYTFGSGTRLTVV.

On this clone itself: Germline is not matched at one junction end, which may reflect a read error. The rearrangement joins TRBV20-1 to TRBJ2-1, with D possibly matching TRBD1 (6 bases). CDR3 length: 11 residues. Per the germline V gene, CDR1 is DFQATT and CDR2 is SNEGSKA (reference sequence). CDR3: CSASPLDRKVF. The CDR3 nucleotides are TGCAGTGCTAGCCCTCTGGACAGAAAGGTCTTC.

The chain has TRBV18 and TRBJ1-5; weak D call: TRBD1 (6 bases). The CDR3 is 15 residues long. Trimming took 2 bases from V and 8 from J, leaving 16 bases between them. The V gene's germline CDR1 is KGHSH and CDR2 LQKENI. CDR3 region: CASSPGLGAREPQHF. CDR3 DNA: TGTGCCAGCTCACCAGGCTTGGGGGCTAGGGAGCCCCAGCATTTT.

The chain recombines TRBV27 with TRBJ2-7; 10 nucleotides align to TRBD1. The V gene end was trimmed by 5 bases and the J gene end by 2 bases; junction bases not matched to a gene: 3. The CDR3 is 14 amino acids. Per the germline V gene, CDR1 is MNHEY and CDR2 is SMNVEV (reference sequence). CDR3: CASSRTGGPYEQYF. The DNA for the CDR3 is TGTGCCAGCAGTCGGACAGGGGGTCCCTACGAGCAGTACTTC.

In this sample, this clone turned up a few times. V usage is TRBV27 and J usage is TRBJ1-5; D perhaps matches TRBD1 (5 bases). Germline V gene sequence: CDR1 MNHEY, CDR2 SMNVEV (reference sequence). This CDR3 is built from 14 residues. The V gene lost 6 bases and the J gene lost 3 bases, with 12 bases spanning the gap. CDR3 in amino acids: CASSRGADNQPQHF. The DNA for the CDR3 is TGTGCCAGCAGCCGCGGGGCAGACAATCAGCCCCAGCATTTT.

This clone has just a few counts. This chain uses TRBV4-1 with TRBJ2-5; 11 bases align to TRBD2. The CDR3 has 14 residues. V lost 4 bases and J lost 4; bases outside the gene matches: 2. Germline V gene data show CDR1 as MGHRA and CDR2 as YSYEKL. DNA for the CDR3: TGCGCCAGCAGCCGAACTAGCGGGGGAGAGACCCAGTACTTC. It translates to CASSRTSGGETQYF.

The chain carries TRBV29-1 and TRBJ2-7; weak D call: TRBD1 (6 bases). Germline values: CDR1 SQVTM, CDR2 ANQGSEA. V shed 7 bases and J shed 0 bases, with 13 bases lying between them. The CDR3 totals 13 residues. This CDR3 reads CSAQTGLSYEQYF. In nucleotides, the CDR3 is TGCAGCGCCCAGACAGGCCTCTCCTACGAGCAGTACTTC.

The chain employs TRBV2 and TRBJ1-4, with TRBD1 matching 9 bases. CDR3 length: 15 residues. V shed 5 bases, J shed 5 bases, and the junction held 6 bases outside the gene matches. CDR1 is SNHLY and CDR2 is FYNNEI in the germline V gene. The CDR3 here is CASSTRQGGNEKLFF. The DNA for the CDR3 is TGTGCCAGCAGTACCCGACAGGGGGGGAATGAAAAACTGTTTTTT.

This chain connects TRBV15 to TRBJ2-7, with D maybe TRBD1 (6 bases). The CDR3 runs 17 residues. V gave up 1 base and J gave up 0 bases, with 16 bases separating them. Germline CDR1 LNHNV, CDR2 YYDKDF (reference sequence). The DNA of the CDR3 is TGTGCCACCAGCAGAGTTCCCGGGACACCGTCCTCCTACGAGCAGTACTTC. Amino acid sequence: CATSRVPGTPSSYEQYF.

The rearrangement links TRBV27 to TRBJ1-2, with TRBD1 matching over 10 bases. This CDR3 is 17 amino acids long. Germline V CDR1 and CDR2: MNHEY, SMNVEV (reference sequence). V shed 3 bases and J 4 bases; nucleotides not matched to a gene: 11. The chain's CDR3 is CASSFRDRGTRSYGYTF. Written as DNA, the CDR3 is TGTGCCAGCAGTTTCCGGGACAGGGGCACAAGGAGCTATGGCTACACCTTC.

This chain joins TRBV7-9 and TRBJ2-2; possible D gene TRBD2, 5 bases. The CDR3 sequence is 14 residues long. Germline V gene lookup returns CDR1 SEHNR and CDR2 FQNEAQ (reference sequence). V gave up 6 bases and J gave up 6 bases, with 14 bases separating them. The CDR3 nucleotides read TGTGCCAGCAGACGGACGGGGTCCGCCGGGGAGCTGTTTTTT. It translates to CASRRTGSAGELFF.